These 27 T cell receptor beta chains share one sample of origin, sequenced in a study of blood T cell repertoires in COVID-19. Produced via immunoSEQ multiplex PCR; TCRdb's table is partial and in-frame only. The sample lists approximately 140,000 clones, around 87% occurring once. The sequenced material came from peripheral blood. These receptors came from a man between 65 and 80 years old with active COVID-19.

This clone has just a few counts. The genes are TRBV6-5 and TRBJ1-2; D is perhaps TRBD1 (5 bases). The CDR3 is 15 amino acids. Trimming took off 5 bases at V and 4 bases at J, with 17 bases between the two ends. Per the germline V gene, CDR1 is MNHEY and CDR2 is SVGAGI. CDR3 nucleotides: TGTGCCAGCAGTCCCGGGGGTATTAAGGCCTATGGCTACACCTTC. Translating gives CASSPGGIKAYGYTF.

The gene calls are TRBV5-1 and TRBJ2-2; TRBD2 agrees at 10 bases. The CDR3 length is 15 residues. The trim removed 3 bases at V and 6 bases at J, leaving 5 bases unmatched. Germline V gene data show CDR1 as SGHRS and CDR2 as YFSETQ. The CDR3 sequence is CASSYLAGAPGELFF. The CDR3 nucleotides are TGCGCCAGCAGCTACCTAGCGGGAGCTCCCGGGGAGCTGTTTTTT.

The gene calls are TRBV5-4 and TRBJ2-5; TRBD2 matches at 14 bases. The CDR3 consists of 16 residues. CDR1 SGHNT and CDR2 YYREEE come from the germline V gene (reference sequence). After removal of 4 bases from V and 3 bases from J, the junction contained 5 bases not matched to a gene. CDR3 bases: TGTGCCAGCAGCGGGACTAGCGGGAGAGCCGAAGAGACCCAGTACTTC. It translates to CASSGTSGRAEETQYF. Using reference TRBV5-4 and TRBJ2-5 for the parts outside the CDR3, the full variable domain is ETGVTQSPTHLIKTRGQQVTLRCSSQSGHNTVSWYQQALGQGPQFIFQYYREEENGRGNFPPRFSGLQFPNYSSELNVNALELDDSALYLCASSGTSGRAEETQYFGPGTRLLVL.

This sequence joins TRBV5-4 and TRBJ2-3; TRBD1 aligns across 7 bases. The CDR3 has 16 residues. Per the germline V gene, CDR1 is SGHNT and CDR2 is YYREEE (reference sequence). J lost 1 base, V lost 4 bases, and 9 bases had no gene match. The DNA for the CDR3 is TGTGCCAGCAGCGGACCGGGACAGAGACGCACAGATACGCAGTATTTT. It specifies CASSGPGQRRTDTQYF. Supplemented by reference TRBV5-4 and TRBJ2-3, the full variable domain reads ETGVTQSPTHLIKTRGQQVTLRCSSQSGHNTVSWYQQALGQGPQFIFQYYREEENGRGNFPPRFSGLQFPNYSSELNVNALELDDSALYLCASSGPGQRRTDTQYFGPGTRLTVL.

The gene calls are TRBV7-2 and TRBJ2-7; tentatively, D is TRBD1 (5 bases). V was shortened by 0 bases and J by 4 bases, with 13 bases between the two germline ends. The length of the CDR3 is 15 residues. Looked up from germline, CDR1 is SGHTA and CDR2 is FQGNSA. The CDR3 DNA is TGTGCCAGCAGCTTAGCGGGCAGGGATGGGTACGAGCAGTACTTC. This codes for CASSLAGRDGYEQYF. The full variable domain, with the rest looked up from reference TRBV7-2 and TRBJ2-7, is GAGVSQSPSNKVTEKGKDVELRCDPISGHTALYWYRQSLGQGLEFLIYFQGNSAPDKSGLPSDRFSAERTGGSVSTLTIQRTQQEDSAVYLCASSLAGRDGYEQYFGPGTRLTVT.

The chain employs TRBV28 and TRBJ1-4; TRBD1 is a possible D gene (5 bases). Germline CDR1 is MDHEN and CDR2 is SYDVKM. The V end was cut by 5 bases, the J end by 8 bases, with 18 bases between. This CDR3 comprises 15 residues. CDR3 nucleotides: TGTGCCAGCAGTCCCCCGGGACCGGGGGAGGAAAAACTGTTTTTT. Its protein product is CASSPPGPGEEKLFF.

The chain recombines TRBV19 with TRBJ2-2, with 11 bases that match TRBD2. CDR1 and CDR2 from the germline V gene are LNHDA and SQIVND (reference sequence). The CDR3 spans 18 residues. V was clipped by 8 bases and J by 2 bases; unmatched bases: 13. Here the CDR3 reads CASHMGTGTSGNTGELFF. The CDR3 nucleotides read TGTGCCAGTCACATGGGAACCGGGACTAGCGGTAACACCGGGGAGCTGTTTTTT.

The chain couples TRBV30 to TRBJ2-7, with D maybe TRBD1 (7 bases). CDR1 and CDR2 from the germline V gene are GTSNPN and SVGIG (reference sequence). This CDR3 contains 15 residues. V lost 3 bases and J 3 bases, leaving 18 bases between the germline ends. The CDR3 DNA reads TGTGCCTGGAGCCTCCGGGCAGGGGGGAACTACGAGCAGTACTTC. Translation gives CAWSLRAGGNYEQYF.

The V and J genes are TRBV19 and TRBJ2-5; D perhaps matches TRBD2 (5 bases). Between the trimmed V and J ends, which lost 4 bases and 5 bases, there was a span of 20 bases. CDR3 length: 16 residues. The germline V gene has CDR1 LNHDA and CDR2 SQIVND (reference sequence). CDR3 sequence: CASSTYSSGVEETQYF. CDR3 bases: TGTGCCAGTAGTACTTACTCAAGCGGAGTAGAGGAGACCCAGTACTTC. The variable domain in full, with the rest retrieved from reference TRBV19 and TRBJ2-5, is DGGITQSPKYLFRKEGQNVTLSCEQNLNHDAMYWYRQDPGQGLRLIYYSQIVNDFQKGDIAEGYSVSREKKESFPLTVTSAQKNPTAFYLCASSTYSSGVEETQYFGPGTRLLVL.

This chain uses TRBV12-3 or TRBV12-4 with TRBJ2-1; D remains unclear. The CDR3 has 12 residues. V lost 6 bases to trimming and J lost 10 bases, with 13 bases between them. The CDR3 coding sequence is TGTGCCAGCAGCCCAGCTGAAGCGGAGCAGTTCTTC. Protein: CASSPAEAEQFF.

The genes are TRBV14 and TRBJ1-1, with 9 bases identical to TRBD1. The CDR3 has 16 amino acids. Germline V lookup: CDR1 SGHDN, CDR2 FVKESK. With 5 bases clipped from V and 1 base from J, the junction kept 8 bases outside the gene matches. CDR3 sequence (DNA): TGTGCCAGCAGCTCGCGGACAGGGGCGACGAACACTGAAGCTTTCTTT. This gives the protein CASSSRTGATNTEAFF.

The CDR3: CASRPTGGQNTEAFF. DNA of the CDR3: TGTGCCAGCAGACCTACAGGGGGACAGAACACTGAAGCTTTCTTT. The V call is TRBV6-2 or TRBV6-3, the J call TRBJ1-1; 8 bases line up with TRBD1. The CDR3 is 15 residues long. The V and J ends lost 6 bases and 1 base, in that order; junction bases with no gene match: 7. Germline loops: CDR1 MNHEY, CDR2 SVGEGT.

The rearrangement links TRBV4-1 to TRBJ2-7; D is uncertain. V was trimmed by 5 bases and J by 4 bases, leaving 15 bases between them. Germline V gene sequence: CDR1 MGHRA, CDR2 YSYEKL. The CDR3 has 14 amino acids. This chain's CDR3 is CASSTRVTLYEQYF. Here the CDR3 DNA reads TGCGCCAGCAGCACTCGGGTCACCCTTTACGAGCAGTACTTC.

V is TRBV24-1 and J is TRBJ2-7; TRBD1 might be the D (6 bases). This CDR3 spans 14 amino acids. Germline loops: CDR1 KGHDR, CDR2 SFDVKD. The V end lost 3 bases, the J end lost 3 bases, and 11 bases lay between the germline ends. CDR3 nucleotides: TGTGCCACCAGTGATACCAGGGGTAGCTACGAGCAGTACTTC. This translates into CATSDTRGSYEQYF.

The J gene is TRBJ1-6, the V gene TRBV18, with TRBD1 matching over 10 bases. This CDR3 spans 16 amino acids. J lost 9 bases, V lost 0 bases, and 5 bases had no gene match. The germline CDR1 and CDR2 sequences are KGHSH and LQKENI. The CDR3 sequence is CASSPPGTGVSSPLHF. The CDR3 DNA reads TGTGCCAGCTCACCACCCGGGACAGGGGTTAGTTCACCCCTCCACTTT.

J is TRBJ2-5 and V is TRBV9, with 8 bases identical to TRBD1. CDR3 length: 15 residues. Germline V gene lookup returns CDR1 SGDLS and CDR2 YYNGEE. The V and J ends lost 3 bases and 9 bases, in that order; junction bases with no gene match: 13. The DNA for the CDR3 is TGTGCCAGCAGCGACGGACAGGGAAGTGTGATGGCCCAGTACTTC. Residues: CASSDGQGSVMAQYF.

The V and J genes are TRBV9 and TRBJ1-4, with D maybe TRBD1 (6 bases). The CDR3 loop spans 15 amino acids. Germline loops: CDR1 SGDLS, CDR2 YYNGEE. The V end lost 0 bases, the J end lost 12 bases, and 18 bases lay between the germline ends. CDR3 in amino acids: CASSVGGRTNGELFF. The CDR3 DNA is TGTGCCAGCAGCGTAGGGGGGCGGACGAACGGGGAACTGTTTTTT.

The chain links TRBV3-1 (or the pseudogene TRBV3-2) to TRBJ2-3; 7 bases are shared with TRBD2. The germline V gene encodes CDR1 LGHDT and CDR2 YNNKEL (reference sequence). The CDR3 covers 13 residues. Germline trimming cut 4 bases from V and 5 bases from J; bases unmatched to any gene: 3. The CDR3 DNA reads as TGTGCCAGCAGCCTCCGCGGGGGAGATACGCAGTATTTT. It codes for CASSLRGGDTQYF.

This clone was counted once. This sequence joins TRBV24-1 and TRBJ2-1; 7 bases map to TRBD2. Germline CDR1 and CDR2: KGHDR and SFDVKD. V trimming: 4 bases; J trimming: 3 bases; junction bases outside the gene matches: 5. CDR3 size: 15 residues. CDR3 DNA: TGTGCCACCAGTGACCCCCGGGGGGACTACAATGAGCAGTTCTTC. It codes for CATSDPRGDYNEQFF.

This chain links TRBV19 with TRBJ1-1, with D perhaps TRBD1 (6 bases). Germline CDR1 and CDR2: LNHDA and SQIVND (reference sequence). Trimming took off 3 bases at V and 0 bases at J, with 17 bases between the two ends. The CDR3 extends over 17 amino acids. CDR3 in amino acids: CASSIATGGSMNTEAFF. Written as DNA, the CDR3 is TGTGCCAGTAGTATTGCGACAGGAGGTAGCATGAACACTGAAGCTTTCTTT.

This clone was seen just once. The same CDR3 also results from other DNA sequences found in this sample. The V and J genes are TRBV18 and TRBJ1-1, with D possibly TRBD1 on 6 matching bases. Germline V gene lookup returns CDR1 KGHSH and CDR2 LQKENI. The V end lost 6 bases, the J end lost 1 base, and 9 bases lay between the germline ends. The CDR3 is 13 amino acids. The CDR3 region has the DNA TGTGCCAGCTCCCGGACAGAGAACACTGAAGCTTTCTTT. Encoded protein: CASSRTENTEAFF.

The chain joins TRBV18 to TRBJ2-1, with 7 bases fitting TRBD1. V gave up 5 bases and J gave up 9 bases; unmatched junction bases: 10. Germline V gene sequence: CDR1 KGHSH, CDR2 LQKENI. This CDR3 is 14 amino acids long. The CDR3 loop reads CASSGYRGPSEQFF. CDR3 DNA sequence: TGTGCCAGCTCAGGATACAGGGGACCTAGTGAGCAGTTCTTC.

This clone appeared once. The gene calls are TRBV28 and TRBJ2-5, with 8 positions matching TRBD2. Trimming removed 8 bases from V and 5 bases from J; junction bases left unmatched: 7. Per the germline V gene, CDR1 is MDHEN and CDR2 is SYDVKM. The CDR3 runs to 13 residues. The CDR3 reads CASRGGAFETQYF. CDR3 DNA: TGTGCCAGCCGGGGGGGGGCTTTCGAGACCCAGTACTTC.

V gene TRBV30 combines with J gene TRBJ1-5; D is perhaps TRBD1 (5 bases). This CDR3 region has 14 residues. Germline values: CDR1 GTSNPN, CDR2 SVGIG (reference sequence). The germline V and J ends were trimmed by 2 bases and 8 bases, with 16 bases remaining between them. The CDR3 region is CAWSTIQGKEPQHF. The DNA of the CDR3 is TGTGCCTGGAGTACCATTCAGGGTAAGGAGCCCCAGCATTTT.

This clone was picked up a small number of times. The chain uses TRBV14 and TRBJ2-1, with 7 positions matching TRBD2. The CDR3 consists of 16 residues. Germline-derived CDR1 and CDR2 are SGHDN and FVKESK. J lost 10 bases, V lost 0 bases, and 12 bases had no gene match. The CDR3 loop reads CASSQDEGLPVSEQFF. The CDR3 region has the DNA TGTGCCAGCAGCCAAGATGAGGGACTACCCGTGAGCGAGCAGTTCTTC.

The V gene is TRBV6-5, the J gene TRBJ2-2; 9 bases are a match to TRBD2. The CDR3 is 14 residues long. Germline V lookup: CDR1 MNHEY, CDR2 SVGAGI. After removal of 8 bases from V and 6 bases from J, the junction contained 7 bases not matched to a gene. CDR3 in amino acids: CASGRLAEAGELFF. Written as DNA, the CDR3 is TGTGCCAGCGGGCGACTAGCGGAGGCCGGGGAGCTGTTTTTT.

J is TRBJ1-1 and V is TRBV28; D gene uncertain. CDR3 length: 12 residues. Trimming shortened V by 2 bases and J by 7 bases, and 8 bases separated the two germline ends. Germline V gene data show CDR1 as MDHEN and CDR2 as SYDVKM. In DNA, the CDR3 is TGTGCCAGCAGTTTAAGCAGGCGTGAAGCTTTCTTT. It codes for CASSLSRREAFF.